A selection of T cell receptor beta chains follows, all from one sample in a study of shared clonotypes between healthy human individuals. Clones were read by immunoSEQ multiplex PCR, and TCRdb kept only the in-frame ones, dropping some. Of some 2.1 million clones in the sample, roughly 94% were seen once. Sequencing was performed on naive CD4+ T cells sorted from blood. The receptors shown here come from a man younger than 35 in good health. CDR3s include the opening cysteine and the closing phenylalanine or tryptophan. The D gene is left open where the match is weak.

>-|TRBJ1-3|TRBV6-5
CASSSQGGGNTIYF
TGTGCCAGCAGTTCACAGGGAGGGGGAAACACCATATATTTT
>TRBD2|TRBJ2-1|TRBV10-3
CAIAGDNNEQFF
TGTGCCATCGCGGGAGACAACAATGAGCAGTTCTTC
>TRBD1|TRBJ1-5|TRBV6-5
CASSYSQGANQPQHF
TGTGCCAGCAGTTACTCTCAGGGGGCAAATCAGCCCCAGCATTTT
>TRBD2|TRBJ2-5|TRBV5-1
CASSLGTSNQETQYF
TGCGCCAGCAGCTTGGGGACTAGCAACCAAGAGACCCAGTACTTC
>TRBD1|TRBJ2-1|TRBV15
CATSRDRGNEQFF
TGTGCCACCAGCAGGGACAGGGGAAATGAGCAGTTCTTC
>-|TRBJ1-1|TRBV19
CASRQLNTEAFF
TGTGCCAGTAGACAGCTGAACACTGAAGCTTTCTTT
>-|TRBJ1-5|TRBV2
CASSAAYSNQPQHF
TGTGCCAGCAGTGCAGCTTATAGCAATCAGCCCCAGCATTTT
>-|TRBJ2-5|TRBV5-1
CASSLPGETQYF
TGCGCCAGCAGCTTGCCGGGGGAGACCCAGTACTTC
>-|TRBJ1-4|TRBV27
CASSLYGATNEKLFF
TGTGCCAGCAGTTTATATGGTGCAACTAATGAAAAACTGTTTTTT
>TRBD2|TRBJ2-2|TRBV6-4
CASSAGTSGANTGELFF
TGTGCCAGCAGTGCCGGGACTAGCGGCGCGAACACCGGGGAGCTGTTTTTT
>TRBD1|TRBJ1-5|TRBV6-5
CASSMTGGGQPQHF
TGTGCCAGCAGCATGACAGGGGGCGGACAGCCCCAGCATTTT
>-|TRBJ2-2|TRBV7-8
CASSWVSGTGELFF
TGTGCCAGCAGCTGGGTTTCGGGCACCGGGGAGCTGTTTTTT
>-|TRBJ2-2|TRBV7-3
CASSSSTGELFF
TGTGCCAGCAGCTCATCCACCGGGGAGCTGTTTTTT
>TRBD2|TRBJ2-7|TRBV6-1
CASTGGPYEQYF
TGTGCCAGCACGGGAGGGCCCTACGAGCAGTACTTC
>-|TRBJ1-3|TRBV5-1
CASSLDFSGNTIYF
TGCGCCAGCAGCTTGGACTTCTCTGGAAACACCATATATTTT